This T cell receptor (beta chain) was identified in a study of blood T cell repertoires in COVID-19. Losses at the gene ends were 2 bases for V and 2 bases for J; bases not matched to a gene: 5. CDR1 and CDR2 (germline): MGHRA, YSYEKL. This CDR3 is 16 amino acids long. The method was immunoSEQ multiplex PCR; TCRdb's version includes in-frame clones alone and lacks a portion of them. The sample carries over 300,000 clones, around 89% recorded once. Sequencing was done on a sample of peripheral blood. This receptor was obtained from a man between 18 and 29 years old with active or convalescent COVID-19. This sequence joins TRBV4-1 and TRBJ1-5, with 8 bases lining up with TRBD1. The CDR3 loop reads CASSQSQGAGNQPQHF. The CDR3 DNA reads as TGCGCCAGCAGCCAATCCCAGGGGGCGGGCAATCAGCCCCAGCATTTT.